This TCR beta chain was retrieved from a study of neurological immune-mediated disorders. Study-level findings and limits: Grouping of repertoires by phylogeny put those of 18 of 34 multiple sclerosis patients into a single related-CDR3 cluster, a possible signature. HTLV-1-associated myelopathy had the most TCR clonal expansion, whereas multiple sclerosis had the least (lower than in healthy controls).

To note about this clonotype: Its antigen is not identified.

Between the trimmed V and J ends, which lost 3 bases and 0 bases, there was a span of 14 bases. CDR1 and CDR2 from the germline V gene are SGDLS and YYNGEE. CDR3 length: 16 amino acids. Stored at -80 C, 2 million PBMCs were the source of the unsorted libraries. Using its own MiXCR run on the 5' RACE reads, TCRdb lists one record per CDR3 protein. The sample lists under 70,000 distinct CDR3 sequences, roughly 3% seen once, with about 5% in the top ten. The TCR comes from a woman aged 50 to 65 with multiple sclerosis. The sample was PBMCs. J is TRBJ2-3 and V is TRBV9; no clear D gene. This CDR3 is CASSGGKAESTDTQYF. The CDR3 DNA is TGTGCCAGCAGCGGGGGAAAGGCGGAGAGCACAGATACGCAGTATTTT.